These T cell receptor beta chains were read from a single sample in a study of OX40 agonist ivuxolimab in advanced cancers. Clones were sequenced by immunoSEQ multiplex PCR, and TCRdb holds only the in-frame ones, with some missing. This table has more than 55,000 clones, approximately 92% appearing once. The sequenced sample was CD4+ or CD8+ T cells sorted from blood, obtained in a trial of the OX40 agonist ivuxolimab. The receptors come from an adult with an advanced solid tumor such as melanoma, head and neck, liver or kidney cancer. Both conserved end residues are part of each CDR3. D genes are given only for firm matches. Size is omitted from some rows. Given values are once, few, many or a class for expanded clones.

V gene: TRBV6-6
D gene: NA
J gene: TRBJ1-1
clone size: NA
CDR3 DNA: TGTGCCAGCAGCCTGACTCTTTCGAACACTGAAGCTTTCTTT
CDR3 protein: CASSLTLSNTEAFF

V gene: TRBV6-1
D gene: TRBD1
J gene: TRBJ1-5
clone size: once
CDR3 DNA: TGTGCCAGCAGGGGGGACAGGGCCGGCAATCAGCCCCAGCATTTT
CDR3 protein: CASRGDRAGNQPQHF

V gene: TRBV27
D gene: NA
J gene: TRBJ1-5
clone size: once
CDR3 DNA: TGTGCCAGCAGTCTGCGTTTACTACAGCCCCAGCATTTT
CDR3 protein: CASSLRLLQPQHF

V gene: TRBV5-1
D gene: NA
J gene: TRBJ1-1
clone size: few
CDR3 DNA: TGCGCCAGCGCAAGGGCCGGGACACTTAACACTGAAGCTTTCTTT
CDR3 protein: CASARAGTLNTEAFF

V gene: TRBV10-2
D gene: TRBD1
J gene: TRBJ1-1
clone size: NA
CDR3 DNA: TGCGCCAGCAGTGCCCAGGACAGGGGTGATTACACTGAAGCTTTCTTT
CDR3 protein: CASSAQDRGDYTEAFF

V gene: TRBV6-5
D gene: TRBD1
J gene: TRBJ2-7
clone size: NA
CDR3 DNA: TGTGCCACCCGGACAGGGGACTACGAGCAGTACTTC
CDR3 protein: CATRTGDYEQYF

V gene: TRBV6-5
D gene: NA
J gene: TRBJ1-2
clone size: few
CDR3 DNA: TGTGCCAGCAGTTACTACCGGGACCTCTATGGCTACACCTTC
CDR3 protein: CASSYYRDLYGYTF

V gene: TRBV28
D gene: NA
J gene: TRBJ2-2
clone size: NA
CDR3 DNA: TGTGCCACCACTGATAAGGAGTTTTTT
CDR3 protein: CATTDKEFF

V gene: TRBV27
D gene: TRBD1
J gene: TRBJ2-7
clone size: NA
CDR3 DNA: TGTGCCAGCAGCTACAGGGGTTCCTACGAGCAGTACTTC
CDR3 protein: CASSYRGSYEQYF

V gene: TRBV5-1
D gene: TRBD1
J gene: TRBJ1-1
clone size: NA
CDR3 DNA: TGCGCCAGCAGCTACGACAGGGGGAGTACTGAAGCTTTCTTT
CDR3 protein: CASSYDRGSTEAFF

V gene: TRBV6-5
D gene: NA
J gene: TRBJ2-7
clone size: NA
CDR3 DNA: TGTGCCAGCAGTTACTCGATCAGCCACGAGCAGTACTTC
CDR3 protein: CASSYSISHEQYF

V gene: TRBV2
D gene: NA
J gene: TRBJ2-2
clone size: NA
CDR3 DNA: TGTGCCAGCAGTGGATACGGGGCCTTGAACACCGGGGAGCTGTTTTTT
CDR3 protein: CASSGYGALNTGELFF

V gene: TRBV7-8
D gene: NA
J gene: TRBJ1-1
clone size: NA
CDR3 DNA: TGTGCCAGCAGCATCCAAAGGGGGGGAATAGCTTTCTTT
CDR3 protein: CASSIQRGGIAFF

V gene: TRBV27
D gene: TRBD2
J gene: TRBJ2-3
clone size: NA
CDR3 DNA: TGTGCCAGCAGGCTAGGAGCGGGGGGGGTGGAAGATACGCAGTATTTT
CDR3 protein: CASRLGAGGVEDTQYF

V gene: TRBV5-5
D gene: NA
J gene: TRBJ1-2
clone size: NA
CDR3 DNA: TGTGCCAGCAGCCCGGACATGCCCTATGGCTACACCTTC
CDR3 protein: CASSPDMPYGYTF

V gene: TRBV4-1
D gene: NA
J gene: TRBJ2-1
clone size: NA
CDR3 DNA: TGCGCCAGCAGCCAAGTACTAAACAATGAGCAGTTCTTC
CDR3 protein: CASSQVLNNEQFF

V gene: TRBV5-5
D gene: NA
J gene: TRBJ2-3
clone size: NA
CDR3 DNA: TGTGCCACCCGGGACCGTAAGATAGGGGATACGCAGTATTTT
CDR3 protein: CATRDRKIGDTQYF

V gene: TRBV18
D gene: NA
J gene: TRBJ2-5
clone size: NA
CDR3 DNA: TGTGCCAGCTCACCACTCTTGTCGGGAAGCGGAGAGACCCAGTACTTC
CDR3 protein: CASSPLLSGSGETQYF

V gene: TRBV7-9
D gene: NA
J gene: TRBJ1-5
clone size: NA
CDR3 DNA: TGTGCCAGCAGCTTGCGAGGAAGCAATAGCAATCAGCCCCAGCATTTT
CDR3 protein: CASSLRGSNSNQPQHF

V gene: TRBV27
D gene: NA
J gene: TRBJ2-3
clone size: NA
CDR3 DNA: TGTGCCAGCGGACCCTTCTGGGCAGATACGCAGTATTTT
CDR3 protein: CASGPFWADTQYF

V gene: TRBV10-3
D gene: TRBD1
J gene: TRBJ1-3
clone size: NA
CDR3 DNA: TGTGCCATCAGTGAGCAGGGGGGGACTGGAAACACCATATATTTT
CDR3 protein: CAISEQGGTGNTIYF

V gene: TRBV28
D gene: NA
J gene: TRBJ1-2
clone size: NA
CDR3 DNA: TGTGCCAGCAGTTTACAAACGGGAACGAACTATGGCTACACCTTC
CDR3 protein: CASSLQTGTNYGYTF

V gene: TRBV6-1
D gene: TRBD1
J gene: TRBJ1-2
clone size: NA
CDR3 DNA: TGTGCCAGCAGTGACGCCATTGCCGGGACAGGGGGCTGGTTTGGCTACACCTTC
CDR3 protein: CASSDAIAGTGGWFGYTF

V gene: TRBV29-1
D gene: NA
J gene: TRBJ2-1
clone size: NA
CDR3 DNA: TGCAGCGTCCAATGGCGGCGCTACAATGAGCAGTTCTTC
CDR3 protein: CSVQWRRYNEQFF

V gene: TRBV18
D gene: TRBD1
J gene: TRBJ2-3
clone size: NA
CDR3 DNA: TGTGCCAGCTCACCACGGACGACAGGGTCAGTCCACTTATCTCGGGATACGCAGTATTTT
CDR3 protein: CASSPRTTGSVHLSRDTQYF

V gene: TRBV6-5
D gene: TRBD1
J gene: TRBJ1-1
clone size: NA
CDR3 DNA: TGTGCCAGCAGTTACTCGAGGGACAGGTCCACTGAAGCTTTCTTT
CDR3 protein: CASSYSRDRSTEAFF

V gene: TRBV18
D gene: TRBD1
J gene: TRBJ1-1
clone size: NA
CDR3 DNA: TGTGCCAGCTCACCAAACAGGGGGTATCGTCACACTGAAGCTTTCTTT
CDR3 protein: CASSPNRGYRHTEAFF

V gene: TRBV11-1
D gene: TRBD1
J gene: TRBJ2-7
clone size: NA
CDR3 DNA: TGTGCCAGCTACGCAGGGGGTATTTTCTACGAGCAGTACTTC
CDR3 protein: CASYAGGIFYEQYF

V gene: TRBV4-1
D gene: TRBD2
J gene: TRBJ2-4
clone size: few
CDR3 DNA: TGCGCCAGCAGCCAAGCTCCGGGACTAGGGCTTCAGTACTTC
CDR3 protein: CASSQAPGLGLQYF

V gene: TRBV28
D gene: NA
J gene: TRBJ2-3
clone size: NA
CDR3 DNA: TGTGCCAGCGAAGACGCAGATACGCAGTATTTT
CDR3 protein: CASEDADTQYF

V gene: TRBV5-1
D gene: TRBD1
J gene: TRBJ2-2
clone size: NA
CDR3 DNA: TGCGCCAGCAGCCCTCGACAGGGGAAGTCCGGGGAGCTGTTTTTT
CDR3 protein: CASSPRQGKSGELFF

V gene: TRBV19
D gene: NA
J gene: TRBJ1-1
clone size: NA
CDR3 DNA: TGTGCCAGTACCCTCGCACGGAACACTGAAGCTTTCTTT
CDR3 protein: CASTLARNTEAFF

V gene: TRBV6-5
D gene: NA
J gene: TRBJ1-5
clone size: NA
CDR3 DNA: TGTGCCAGCAAGGAAGGGATGGGGCCCCAGCATTTT
CDR3 protein: CASKEGMGPQHF

V gene: TRBV7-6
D gene: NA
J gene: TRBJ2-2
clone size: NA
CDR3 DNA: TGTGCCAGCAGCTCAAACAGGGTATACACCGGGGAGCTGTTTTTT
CDR3 protein: CASSSNRVYTGELFF

V gene: TRBV4-1
D gene: TRBD1
J gene: TRBJ2-5
clone size: NA
CDR3 DNA: TGCGCCAGCAGCCGCCGGGACAGCTCCATAGCCTACCAAGAGACCCAGTACTTC
CDR3 protein: CASSRRDSSIAYQETQYF

V gene: TRBV5-1
D gene: NA
J gene: TRBJ1-2
clone size: NA
CDR3 DNA: TGCGCCAGCAGCTTGGCCAAAGTCGGAGGAGCCTATGGCTACACCTTC
CDR3 protein: CASSLAKVGGAYGYTF

V gene: TRBV6-5
D gene: NA
J gene: TRBJ1-1
clone size: NA
CDR3 DNA: TGTGCCAGCATCCCCTTCGGGCAGACGAACACTGAAGCTTTCTTT
CDR3 protein: CASIPFGQTNTEAFF

V gene: TRBV5-1
D gene: TRBD2
J gene: TRBJ2-1
clone size: NA
CDR3 DNA: TGCGCCAGCAGCCCGGGAGGGGGTGGCTGGGGTGAGAATGAGCAGTTCTTC
CDR3 protein: CASSPGGGGWGENEQFF

V gene: TRBV2
D gene: NA
J gene: TRBJ2-5
clone size: few
CDR3 DNA: TGTGCCAGCCAGGGGTTAGAGACCCAGTACTTC
CDR3 protein: CASQGLETQYF

V gene: TRBV28
D gene: NA
J gene: TRBJ1-1
clone size: NA
CDR3 DNA: TGTGCCAGCAGGAGAGTGAACACTGAAGCTTTCTTT
CDR3 protein: CASRRVNTEAFF

V gene: TRBV28
D gene: NA
J gene: TRBJ2-7
clone size: NA
CDR3 DNA: TGTGCCAGCAGTTCTCCACCGAGCGGGTCGTCCTCCTACGAGCAGTACTTC
CDR3 protein: CASSSPPSGSSSYEQYF

V gene: TRBV10-2
D gene: NA
J gene: TRBJ2-7
clone size: NA
CDR3 DNA: TGCGCCAGCAGTGACTCCGGGCGAGGGGATCGATCCTACGAGCAGTACTTC
CDR3 protein: CASSDSGRGDRSYEQYF

V gene: TRBV19
D gene: NA
J gene: TRBJ2-6
clone size: NA
CDR3 DNA: TGTGCCAGTAGTTCCCACGGTGGGGCCAACGTCCTGACTTTC
CDR3 protein: CASSSHGGANVLTF

V gene: TRBV7-8
D gene: NA
J gene: TRBJ2-5
clone size: NA
CDR3 DNA: TGTGCCAGCAGGGGTGGAGGTCCAAGGACCCAGTACTTC
CDR3 protein: CASRGGGPRTQYF